The 10 T cell receptor beta chains presented below share a single source sample, sequenced in a study of cytomegalovirus exposure and HLA in healthy donors. 13 Jbeta primers and 60 Vbeta primers were used for the PCR. The protocol was immunoSEQ multiplex PCR, while the TCRdb copy is restricted to in-frame clones and leaves out a portion. In the table there are 150,000 to 200,000 clones, more than 70% of which are singletons. Input material: PBMCs. These receptor sequences come from a male donor in good health and CMV-seronegative.

The CDR3 loop is CASSERQVPYQETQYF. In DNA form, the CDR3 reads TGTGCCAGTAGTGAAAGACAGGTTCCGTACCAAGAGACCCAGTACTTC. This chain connects TRBV19 to TRBJ2-5; D possibly corresponds to TRBD1 (6 bases). V gave up 5 bases and J gave up 0 bases, with 16 bases separating them. Germline V gene data show CDR1 as LNHDA and CDR2 as SQIVND (reference sequence). This CDR3 is built from 16 residues.

The rearrangement joins TRBV13 to TRBJ2-7; D perhaps matches TRBD2 (6 bases). The germline V and J ends were trimmed by 4 bases and 2 bases, with 9 bases remaining between them. The V gene's germline CDR1 is PRHDT and CDR2 FYEKMQ (reference sequence). The CDR3 loop spans 13 amino acids. CDR3 loop: CASSYGGPYEQYF. DNA of the CDR3: TGTGCCAGCAGCTACGGGGGACCCTACGAGCAGTACTTC.

This rearrangement joins TRBV28 to TRBJ2-7; 7 positions agree with TRBD2. Trimming removed 5 bases from V and 3 bases from J; junction bases left unmatched: 10. The germline CDR1 and CDR2 sequences are MDHEN and SYDVKM. This CDR3 contains 15 residues. The CDR3 nucleotides read TGTGCCAGCAGTGACCCGGGAGGTGGGGTCTACGAGCAGTACTTC. As protein: CASSDPGGGVYEQYF.

The V call is TRBV5-4, the J call TRBJ1-1, with a possible D match to TRBD1 (5 bases). CDR3 length: 15 amino acids. The germline V and J ends were trimmed by 1 base and 1 base, with 11 bases remaining between them. Germline CDR1 and CDR2: SGHNT and YYREEE (reference sequence). The CDR3 sequence: CASSLRTGENTEAFF. The CDR3 DNA is TGTGCCAGCAGCTTGAGAACGGGGGAGAACACTGAAGCTTTCTTT.

On this clone: The same CDR3 arises from other DNA sequences in this sample as well. This chain joins TRBV5-1 and TRBJ1-5; TRBD1 is a possible D gene (5 bases). The CDR3 is 14 amino acids. Trimming left V 2 bases short and J 2 bases short, with 8 bases between. Germline V gene data show CDR1 as SGHRS and CDR2 as YFSETQ. In DNA, the CDR3 is TGCGCCAGCAGCTTAGGGACTGGCAATCAGCCCCAGCATTTT. Amino acids: CASSLGTGNQPQHF.

The rearrangement joins TRBV5-1 to TRBJ1-1; perhaps TRBD1 as D (5 bases). In germline, CDR1 is SGHRS, CDR2 YFSETQ. Trimming pared 0 bases from V and 5 bases from J, leaving 11 bases between. The CDR3 is made up of 14 amino acids. CDR3 sequence: CASSLAWQGTEAFF. The DNA for the CDR3 is TGCGCCAGCAGCTTGGCCTGGCAGGGAACTGAAGCTTTCTTT.

The CDR3, as DNA: TGTGCCAGCAGCTCCTTCCGGGGGGGCAACACCGGGGAGCTGTTTTTT. Translating gives CASSSFRGGNTGELFF. The J gene is TRBJ2-2, the V gene TRBV5-6, with 8 nucleotides matching TRBD2. The junction had 6 bases not matched to a gene; V was cut back by 3 bases and J by 2 bases. There are 16 residues in the CDR3. Germline loops: CDR1 SGHDT, CDR2 YYEEEE. The whole variable domain, filled in from reference TRBV5-6 and TRBJ2-2, reads DAGVTQSPTHLIKTRGQQVTLRCSPKSGHDTVSWYQQALGQGPQFIFQYYEEEERQRGNFPDRFSGHQFPNYSSELNVNALLLGDSALYLCASSSFRGGNTGELFFGEGSRLTVL.

In DNA form, the CDR3 reads TGCGCCAGCAGCCAAGGGCTAGCGGAAAACATTCAGTACTTC. Amino acids: CASSQGLAENIQYF. The chain employs TRBV4-3 and TRBJ2-4; 7 nucleotides align to TRBD2. Trimming at V came to 1 base and at J to 5 bases, leaving 2 bases not matched to a gene. Germline V CDR1 and CDR2: LGHNA, YSLEER. The CDR3 length is 14 residues.

A few counts support this clone. The genes are TRBV27 and TRBJ1-6; possibly TRBD1 for D (6 bases). CDR1 MNHEY and CDR2 SMNVEV come from the germline V gene (reference sequence). CDR3 size: 15 residues. Trimming removed 6 bases at V and 8 bases at J, with 17 bases between. The CDR3 protein is CASSTRPDRYSPLHF. In DNA, the CDR3 is TGTGCCAGCAGCACCCGCCCCGACAGGTATTCACCCCTCCACTTT.

The CDR3 DNA is TGTGCCAGCAGCCACTATTCGGGTGTAAGCTCTGGAAACACCATATATTTT. As protein: CASSHYSGVSSGNTIYF. The chain employs TRBV7-8 and TRBJ1-3; D is ambiguous. Germline loops: CDR1 SGHVS, CDR2 FQNEAQ. V was cut by 5 bases and J by 0 bases, with 17 bases left in between. The CDR3 is 17 residues long.